Listed here is a single T cell receptor (beta chain). The sample originates from a study of cytomegalovirus exposure and HLA in healthy donors. V was trimmed by 0 bases and J by 6 bases, leaving 10 bases between them. Germline assignment: CDR1 SGHRS and CDR2 YFSETQ. This CDR3 region has 14 residues. Researchers ran the PCR with 60 Vbeta and 13 Jbeta primers. In the authors' workflow: Around 9.9 million shared chains were among the roughly 80 million unique TCR beta chains that a later analysis counted. The protocol was immunoSEQ multiplex PCR, while the TCRdb copy is restricted to in-frame clones and leaves out a portion. V, J and clone size were drawn from that table, and D and trimming were deduced from the DNA. This table has roughly 130,000 clones, about 73% appearing once.

This clonotype was sampled from a woman aged 45-65 years in good health and CMV-seropositive. The source material was PBMCs. V is TRBV5-1 and J is TRBJ1-5, with a weak D call TRBD1 (5 bases). CDR3: CASSLGGVGQPQHF. The CDR3 bases are TGCGCCAGCAGCTTGGGGGGGGTCGGTCAGCCCCAGCATTTT.